This TCR beta chain was sequenced during a study of blood T cell repertoires in COVID-19. The wider study: Sites in the United States, Italy and Spain provided acute and convalescent COVID-19 samples. PBMCs, B-cell-depleted T cells, or T cells provided the cDNA or gDNA that made up the material.

The V gene's germline CDR1 is SQVTM and CDR2 ANQGSEA. The CDR3 totals 13 residues. The germline V and J ends were trimmed by 7 bases and 6 bases, with 16 bases remaining between them. Under the authors' procedure: Nucleated cell counts were estimated from reference gene primer amplification. Repertoires were generated with immunoSEQ multiplex PCR, while TCRdb's copy carries only in-frame clones and drops some. V, J and clone size derive from that table, while D and trimming were established from the DNA sequence. Of 200,000 to 250,000 clones detected, approximately 83% appear once; the ten largest clones hold roughly 7%.

Sequences were obtained from peripheral blood. The sequence came from a woman in her forties or fifties with acute or convalescent COVID-19. V is TRBV29-1 and J is TRBJ2-1, with D perhaps TRBD2 (6 bases). The CDR3 DNA reads as TGCAGCGCCAGGGTGCGGGGCCTCAATGAGCAGTTCTTC. This encodes CSARVRGLNEQFF.